Listed here are 26 T cell receptor beta chains from one sample, sequenced in a study of OX40 agonist ivuxolimab in advanced cancers. The data were produced by immunoSEQ multiplex PCR, yet TCRdb's version contains in-frame clones alone and is incomplete. The sample gives around 98,000 clones, roughly 89% of which show up once; about 0.5% is in the top ten. This specimen was CD4+ or CD8+ T cells sorted from blood, taken in a trial of the OX40 agonist ivuxolimab. The receptors originated from an adult with an advanced solid tumor such as melanoma, head and neck, liver or kidney cancer.

The V call is TRBV5-6, the J call TRBJ2-3; maybe TRBD1 (6 bases). The V gene's germline CDR1 is SGHDT and CDR2 YYEEEE. Trimming took 3 bases from V and 4 from J, leaving 18 bases between them. The CDR3 totals 16 residues. The CDR3 loop is CASSSSGTPGPDTQYF. CDR3 sequence (DNA): TGTGCCAGCAGCTCTTCCGGGACACCCGGCCCAGATACGCAGTATTTT.

About this clone: Different DNA sequences within this sample yield the same CDR3. The chain combines TRBV18 with TRBJ1-2; TRBD1 might be the D (5 bases). This CDR3 has 12 amino acids. CDR1 and CDR2 from the germline V gene are KGHSH and LQKENI. V gave up 6 bases and J gave up 6 bases, with 11 bases separating them. This CDR3 reads CASSPDSDGYTF. The CDR3 DNA sequence: TGTGCCAGCTCCCCTGACAGTGATGGCTACACCTTC.

With regard to this clone: At one end the junction does not follow the germline gene, possibly because of a read error. The chain is built from TRBV7-2 and TRBJ2-3; D unclear. The CDR3 has 13 amino acids. From germline, CDR1 is SGHTA and CDR2 FQGNSA. The CDR3 spells CASSPRVDGPRNF. CDR3 in DNA: TGTGCCAGCAGCCCTCGAGTGGACGGGCCTAGGAATTTT.

The gene calls are TRBV11-1 and TRBJ2-2; no reliable D call. The CDR3 extends over 12 amino acids. Trimming shortened V by 6 bases and J by 6 bases, and 8 bases separated the two germline ends. Germline-derived CDR1 and CDR2 are SGHAT and FQDESV (reference sequence). The CDR3 DNA reads TGTGCCAGCAGTAAGGGTCCCGGGGAGCTGTTTTTT. Its translation: CASSKGPGELFF.

The CDR3 loop is CASSLETPGTGNTIYF. CDR3 nucleotides: TGTGCCAGCAGCTTAGAAACCCCTGGGACGGGAAACACCATATATTTT. The genes are TRBV11-2 and TRBJ1-3, with a tentative D call TRBD1 (5 bases). V was pared by 0 bases and J by 4 bases, with 13 bases between. Germline lookup yields CDR1 SGHAT and CDR2 FQNNGV. The CDR3 is 16 residues long.

J is TRBJ2-1 and V is TRBV7-2, with D perhaps assigned TRBD1 or TRBD2 (6 bases each). Germline values: CDR1 SGHTA, CDR2 FQGNSA. The CDR3 runs 15 residues. V gave up 4 bases and J gave up 5 bases, with 15 bases separating them. In DNA, the CDR3 is TGTGCCAGCAGCTCTACGGGGGCCCAGAACAATGAGCAGTTCTTC. It codes for CASSSTGAQNNEQFF.

The genes are TRBV2 and TRBJ1-4; no definite D call. V was shortened by 4 bases and J by 5 bases, with 11 bases between the two germline ends. The CDR3 length is 14 residues. CDR1 and CDR2 from the germline V gene are SNHLY and FYNNEI. This CDR3 reads CASSAMGGNEKLFF. In DNA form, the CDR3 reads TGTGCCAGCAGTGCCATGGGAGGGAATGAAAAACTGTTTTTT.

The gene calls are TRBV16 and TRBJ2-2; TRBD2 is a possible D gene (5 bases). There are 14 residues in the CDR3. Germline lookup yields CDR1 KGHSY and CDR2 FQNENV. V lost 0 bases and J lost 5, with 7 bases in between. CDR3 region: CASSQSRGTGELFF. CDR3 sequence (DNA): TGTGCCAGCAGCCAATCAAGAGGGACCGGGGAGCTGTTTTTT.

V gene TRBV6-1 combines with J gene TRBJ1-1; no firm D call. This CDR3 comprises 13 residues. CDR1 is MNHNS and CDR2 is SASEGT in the germline V gene. Trimming removed 1 base at V and 4 bases at J, with 7 bases between. The CDR3 loop is CASSEGRGTEAFF. DNA for the CDR3: TGTGCCAGCAGTGAAGGGCGGGGCACTGAAGCTTTCTTT.

The chain uses TRBV6-6 and TRBJ2-1; possibly TRBD2 for D (6 bases). Deletions cut 6 bases from V and 7 bases from J, with 16 bases between. The CDR3 covers 14 residues. Germline V gene data show CDR1 as MNHNY and CDR2 as SVGAGI (reference sequence). CDR3 protein: CASRSGGIVNEQFF. In DNA form, the CDR3 reads TGTGCCAGCAGAAGTGGGGGGATCGTAAATGAGCAGTTCTTC.

The CDR3 sequence is CASRRTGGLAKNIQYF. CDR3 sequence (DNA): TGCGCCAGCAGGAGGACAGGGGGACTAGCCAAAAACATTCAGTACTTC. This chain joins TRBV10-2 and TRBJ2-4; 10 positions match TRBD1. V lost 6 bases to trimming and J lost 0 bases; unmatched junction nucleotides: 5. Germline V gene lookup returns CDR1 WSHSY and CDR2 SAAADI. This CDR3 spans 16 amino acids.

V gene TRBV5-4 combines with J gene TRBJ2-7; 7 positions agree with TRBD1. The CDR3 runs to 13 residues. The V segment lost 3 bases and the J segment 3 bases; nucleotides outside the gene matches: 3. Germline V gene lookup returns CDR1 SGHNT and CDR2 YYREEE (reference sequence). CDR3 protein: CASSWGTVYEQYF. For the CDR3, the DNA is TGTGCCAGCAGCTGGGGGACAGTCTACGAGCAGTACTTC. Using reference TRBV5-4 and TRBJ2-7 for the parts outside the CDR3, the full variable domain is ETGVTQSPTHLIKTRGQQVTLRCSSQSGHNTVSWYQQALGQGPQFIFQYYREEENGRGNFPPRFSGLQFPNYSSELNVNALELDDSALYLCASSWGTVYEQYFGPGTRLTVT.

The chain carries TRBV7-9 and TRBJ1-1; no reliable D call. The CDR3 has 13 residues. CDR1 and CDR2 (germline): SEHNR, FQNEAQ (reference sequence). The germline V and J ends were trimmed by 5 bases and 0 bases, with 7 bases remaining between them. The CDR3 DNA reads as TGTGCCAGCAGCCTCCAGCTGAACACTGAAGCTTTCTTT. Protein: CASSLQLNTEAFF.

Remarks on this clone: The CDR3 does not close with the conserved phenylalanine or tryptophan, likely indicating a read error. The chain combines TRBV5-8 with TRBJ1-6; D not resolved. CDR3 length equals 12 residues. The ends were cut back, 1 base at V and 8 bases at J, with 4 bases in the middle. Germline V lookup: CDR1 SGHTS, CDR2 YDEGEE. This chain's CDR3 is CASSLNDSPLHL. For the CDR3, the DNA is TGTGCCAGCAGCTTGAATGATTCACCCCTCCACCTT.

The chain is built from TRBV29-1 and TRBJ1-1; possibly TRBD1 for D (6 bases). Germline CDR1 and CDR2: SQVTM and ANQGSEA. The CDR3 extends over 14 amino acids. Trimming removed 6 bases from V and 3 bases from J, with 17 bases in between. CDR3 amino acids: CSVFLTGRHTEAFF. The CDR3 nucleotides are TGCAGCGTGTTTCTTACAGGGCGGCACACTGAAGCTTTCTTT.

The V gene is TRBV5-1, the J gene TRBJ2-1, with 7 bases aligning to TRBD2. V shed 5 bases and J 10 bases; nucleotides not matched to a gene: 15. CDR1 and CDR2 from the germline V gene are SGHRS and YFSETQ. The CDR3 contains 15 residues. CDR3 amino acids: CASRAGGTQTEEQFF. CDR3 bases: TGCGCCAGCAGGGCCGGGGGGACTCAAACCGAAGAGCAGTTCTTC.

As regards this clone: The same CDR3 also results from other DNA sequences found in this sample. This rearrangement joins TRBV2 to TRBJ2-7, with TRBD1 as a possible D gene (5 bases). Trimming cost V 1 base and J 6 bases, with 7 bases left between them. Looked up from germline, CDR1 is SNHLY and CDR2 is FYNNEI. The CDR3 loop spans 12 amino acids. This chain's CDR3 is CASSEGQGEQYF. As DNA, the CDR3 is TGTGCCAGCAGTGAAGGGCAGGGCGAGCAGTACTTC. The full variable domain, completed using reference TRBV2 and TRBJ2-7, is EPEVTQTPSHQVTQMGQEVILRCVPISNHLYFYWYRQILGQKVEFLVSFYNNEISEKSEIFDDQFSVERPDGSNFTLKIRSTKLEDSAMYFCASSEGQGEQYFGPGTRLTVT.

This chain uses TRBV7-9 with TRBJ2-2, with a possible D match to TRBD2 (7 bases). V lost 4 bases and J lost 1, with 13 bases in between. The CDR3 sequence is 16 residues long. In germline, CDR1 is SEHNR, CDR2 FQNEAQ (reference sequence). The CDR3 reads CASSSRGAGNTGELFF. CDR3 nucleotides: TGTGCCAGCAGCTCCCGGGGGGCGGGGAACACCGGGGAGCTGTTTTTT. Filled out from reference TRBV7-9 and TRBJ2-2, the complete variable domain reads DTGVSQNPRHKITKRGQNVTFRCDPISEHNRLYWYRQTLGQGPEFLTYFQNEAQLEKSRLLSDRFSAERPKGSFSTLEIQRTEQGDSAMYLCASSSRGAGNTGELFFGEGSRLTVL.

The V gene is TRBV28, the J gene TRBJ2-3; no reliable D call. CDR1 is MDHEN and CDR2 is SYDVKM in the germline V gene. The CDR3 contains 14 residues. The V end was cut by 7 bases, the J end by 2 bases, with 13 bases between. As DNA, the CDR3 is TGTGCCAGCATTGGCTATAACTACACAGATACGCAGTATTTT. It codes for CASIGYNYTDTQYF.

V usage is TRBV5-4 and J usage is TRBJ2-1; 8 bases fit TRBD1. Germline V gene lookup returns CDR1 SGHNT and CDR2 YYREEE (reference sequence). V trimming: 0 bases; J trimming: 6 bases; junction bases outside the gene matches: 11. There are 17 residues in the CDR3. CDR3 in amino acids: CASSLAPIGQGSNEQFF. Here the CDR3 DNA reads TGTGCCAGCAGCTTGGCACCAATAGGACAGGGAAGCAATGAGCAGTTCTTC. The full variable domain, in which reference TRBV5-4 and TRBJ2-1 provide the parts outside the CDR3, is ETGVTQSPTHLIKTRGQQVTLRCSSQSGHNTVSWYQQALGQGPQFIFQYYREEENGRGNFPPRFSGLQFPNYSSELNVNALELDDSALYLCASSLAPIGQGSNEQFFGPGTRLTVL.

J is TRBJ1-1 and V is TRBV15; D remains ambiguous. V was clipped by 7 bases and J by 0 bases, with 12 bases between them. In germline, CDR1 is LNHNV, CDR2 YYDKDF (reference sequence). This CDR3 spans 14 amino acids. CDR3 region: CATTRGDMNTEAFF. CDR3 DNA sequence: TGTGCCACCACCCGAGGCGACATGAACACTGAAGCTTTCTTT.

V is TRBV5-1 and J is TRBJ1-6; perhaps TRBD1 as D (5 bases). The germline CDR1 and CDR2 sequences are SGHRS and YFSETQ. Trimming cost V 6 bases and J 7 bases, with 14 bases left between them. The CDR3 contains 14 residues. The CDR3 coding sequence is TGCGCCAGCACCCGGGACTGGGAAAATTCACCCCTCCACTTT. This translates into CASTRDWENSPLHF.

This CDR3 is CSGSGSAGRADTQYF. In DNA, the CDR3 is TGCAGCGGATCGGGGTCAGCGGGGCGGGCAGATACGCAGTATTTT. The rearrangement links TRBV29-1 to TRBJ2-3, with 7 bases fitting TRBD2. Germline V gene lookup returns CDR1 SQVTM and CDR2 ANQGSEA. This CDR3 is 15 amino acids long. J lost 4 bases, V lost 7 bases, and 14 bases had no gene match.

This chain connects TRBV5-6 to TRBJ2-3; 8 bases match TRBD2. The CDR3 has 19 residues. With V trimmed by 5 bases and J by 4 bases, 21 bases remained unmatched. In germline, CDR1 is SGHDT, CDR2 YYEEEE. The CDR3 loop reads CASSSDPGLVGGVADTQYF. The CDR3 DNA sequence: TGTGCCAGCAGTTCTGATCCGGGACTAGTGGGGGGAGTCGCAGATACGCAGTATTTT.

The gene calls are TRBV18 and TRBJ1-5, with D uncertain. Germline V gives CDR1 KGHSH, CDR2 LQKENI. CDR3 length: 16 amino acids. The V end was cut by 2 bases, the J end by 0 bases, with 11 bases between. CDR3 sequence (DNA): TGTGCCAGCTCACCAGCGGATTCCTCTAGCAATCAGCCCCAGCATTTT. Its translation is CASSPADSSSNQPQHF.

CDR3 region: CASSPGQGTRETQYF. The CDR3, as DNA: TGTGCCAGCAGCCCCGGACAGGGGACAAGGGAGACCCAGTACTTC. The genes are TRBV7-7 and TRBJ2-5, with 9 bases that match TRBD1. Germline values: CDR1 SSHAT, CDR2 FNYEAQ (reference sequence). Trimming took 5 bases from V and 5 from J; bases not matched to a gene: 9. The CDR3 sequence is 15 residues long.